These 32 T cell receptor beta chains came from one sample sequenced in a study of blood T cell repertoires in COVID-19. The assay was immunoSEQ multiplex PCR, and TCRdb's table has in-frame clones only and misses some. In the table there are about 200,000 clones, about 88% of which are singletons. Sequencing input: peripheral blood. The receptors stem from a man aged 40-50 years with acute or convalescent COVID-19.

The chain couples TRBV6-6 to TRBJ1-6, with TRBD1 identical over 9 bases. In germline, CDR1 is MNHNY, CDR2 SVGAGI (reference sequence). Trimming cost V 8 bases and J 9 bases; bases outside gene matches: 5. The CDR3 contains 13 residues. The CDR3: CASGTGSGSPLHF. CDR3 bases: TGTGCCAGCGGGACAGGGTCAGGTTCACCCCTCCACTTT.

The CDR3 region has the DNA TGTGCCATCAGTGACGGGGCGGGGGTTAGCTCCTACGAGCAGTACTTC. It translates to CAISDGAGVSSYEQYF. The chain carries TRBV10-3 and TRBJ2-7, with TRBD2 matching 7 bases. Trimming cost V 3 bases and J 0 bases; bases outside gene matches: 8. The CDR3 contains 16 residues. The germline V gene has CDR1 ENHRY and CDR2 SYGVKD.

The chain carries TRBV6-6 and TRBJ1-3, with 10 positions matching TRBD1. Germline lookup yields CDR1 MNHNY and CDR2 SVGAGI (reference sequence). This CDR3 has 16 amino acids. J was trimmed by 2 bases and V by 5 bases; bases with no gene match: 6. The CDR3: CASSPRDRGPGNTIYF. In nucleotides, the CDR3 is TGTGCCAGCAGTCCCCGGGACAGGGGCCCTGGAAACACCATATATTTT.

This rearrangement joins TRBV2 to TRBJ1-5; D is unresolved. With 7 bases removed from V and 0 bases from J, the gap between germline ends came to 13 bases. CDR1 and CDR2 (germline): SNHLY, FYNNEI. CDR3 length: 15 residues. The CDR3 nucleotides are TGTGCCAGCAAGGGCGGAGGGCGTAGCAATCAGCCCCAGCATTTT. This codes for CASKGGGRSNQPQHF.

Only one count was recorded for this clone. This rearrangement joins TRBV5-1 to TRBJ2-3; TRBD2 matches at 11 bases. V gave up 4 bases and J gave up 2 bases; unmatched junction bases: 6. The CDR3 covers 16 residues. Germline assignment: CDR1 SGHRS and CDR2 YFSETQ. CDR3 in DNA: TGCGCCAGCAGCCCGGCTAGCGGGGGGCCCACAGATACGCAGTATTTT. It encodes CASSPASGGPTDTQYF.

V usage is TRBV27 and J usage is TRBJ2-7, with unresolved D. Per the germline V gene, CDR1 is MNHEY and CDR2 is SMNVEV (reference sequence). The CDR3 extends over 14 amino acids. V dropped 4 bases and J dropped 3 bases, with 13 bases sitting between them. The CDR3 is CASSSSYSSYEQYF. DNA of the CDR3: TGTGCCAGCAGTTCCTCCTACTCAAGCTACGAGCAGTACTTC.

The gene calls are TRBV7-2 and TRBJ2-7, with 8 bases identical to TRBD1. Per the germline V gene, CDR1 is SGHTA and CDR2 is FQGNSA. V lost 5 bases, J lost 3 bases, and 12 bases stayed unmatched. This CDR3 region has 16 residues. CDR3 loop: CASSLGGARGHYEQYF. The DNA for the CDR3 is TGTGCCAGCAGCCTGGGCGGGGCCAGGGGGCACTACGAGCAGTACTTC.

The CDR3 is CASSLGDRLNTEAFF. In nucleotides, the CDR3 is TGTGCCAGCAGTTTAGGGGACAGACTGAACACTGAAGCTTTCTTT. This sequence joins TRBV27 and TRBJ1-1; TRBD1 agrees at 7 bases. In germline, CDR1 is MNHEY, CDR2 SMNVEV (reference sequence). Losses at the gene ends were 2 bases for V and 0 bases for J; bases not matched to a gene: 3. This CDR3 has 15 residues.

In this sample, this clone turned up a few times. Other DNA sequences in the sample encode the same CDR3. The DNA for the CDR3 is TGCGCCAGCAGCTTGGGACAGGGTTCCTACGAGCAGTACTTC. Protein product: CASSLGQGSYEQYF. V and J are TRBV5-1 and TRBJ2-7; 7 bases are shared with TRBD1. The J segment lost 1 base and the V segment lost 0 bases, leaving 1 base of the junction unmatched. CDR1 SGHRS and CDR2 YFSETQ come from the germline V gene. The CDR3 consists of 14 residues.

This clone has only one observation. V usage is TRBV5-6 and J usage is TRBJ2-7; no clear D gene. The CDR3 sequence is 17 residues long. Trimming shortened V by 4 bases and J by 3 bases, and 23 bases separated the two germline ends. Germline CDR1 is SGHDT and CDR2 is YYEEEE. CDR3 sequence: CASSPHLTALRNYEQYF. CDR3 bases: TGTGCCAGCAGCCCACACCTCACAGCTCTAAGAAACTACGAGCAGTACTTC.

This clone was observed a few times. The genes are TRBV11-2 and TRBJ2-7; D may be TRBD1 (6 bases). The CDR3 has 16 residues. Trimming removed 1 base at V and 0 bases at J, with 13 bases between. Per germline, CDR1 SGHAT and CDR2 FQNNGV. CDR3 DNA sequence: TGTGCCAGCAGCTTAGCGTACGACAGGATCTCCTACGAGCAGTACTTC. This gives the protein CASSLAYDRISYEQYF.

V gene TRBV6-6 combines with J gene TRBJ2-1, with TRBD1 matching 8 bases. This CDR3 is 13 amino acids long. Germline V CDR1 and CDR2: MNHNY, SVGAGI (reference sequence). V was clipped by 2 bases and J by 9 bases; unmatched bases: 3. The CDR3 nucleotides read TGTGCCAGCAGTTACGGACAGGGAATTGAGCAGTTCTTC. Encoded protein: CASSYGQGIEQFF.

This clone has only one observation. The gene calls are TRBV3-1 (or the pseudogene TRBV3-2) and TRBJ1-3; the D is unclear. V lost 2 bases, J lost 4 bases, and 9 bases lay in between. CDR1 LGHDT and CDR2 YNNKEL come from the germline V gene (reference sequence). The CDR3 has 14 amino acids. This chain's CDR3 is CASSQSLFGNTIYF. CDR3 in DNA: TGTGCCAGCAGCCAATCCCTCTTCGGAAACACCATATATTTT.

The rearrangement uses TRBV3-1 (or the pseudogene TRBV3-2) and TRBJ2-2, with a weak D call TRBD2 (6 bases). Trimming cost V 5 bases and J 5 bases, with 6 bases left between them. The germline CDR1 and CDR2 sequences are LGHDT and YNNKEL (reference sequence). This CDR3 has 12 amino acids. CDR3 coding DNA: TGTGCCAGCAGCGGGGGGACCGGGGAGCTGTTTTTT. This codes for CASSGGTGELFF.

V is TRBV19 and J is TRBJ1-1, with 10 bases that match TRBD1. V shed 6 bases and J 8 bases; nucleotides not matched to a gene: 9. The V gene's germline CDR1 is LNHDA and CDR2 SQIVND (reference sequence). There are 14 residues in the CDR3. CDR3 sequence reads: CASRNRDRGGEAFF. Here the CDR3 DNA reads TGTGCCAGTAGAAACCGGGACAGGGGAGGCGAAGCTTTCTTT.

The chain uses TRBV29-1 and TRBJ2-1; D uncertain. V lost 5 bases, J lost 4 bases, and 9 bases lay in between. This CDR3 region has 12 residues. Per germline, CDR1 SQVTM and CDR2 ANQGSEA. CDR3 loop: CSVRRLYNEQFF. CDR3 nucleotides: TGCAGCGTTAGGCGACTTTACAATGAGCAGTTCTTC.

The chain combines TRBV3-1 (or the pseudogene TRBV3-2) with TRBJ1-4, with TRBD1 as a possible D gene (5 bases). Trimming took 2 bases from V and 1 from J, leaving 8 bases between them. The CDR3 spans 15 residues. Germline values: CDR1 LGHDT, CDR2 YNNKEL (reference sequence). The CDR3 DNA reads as TGTGCCAGCAGCCAATCCCAGGGAACTAATGAAAAACTGTTTTTT. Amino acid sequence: CASSQSQGTNEKLFF.

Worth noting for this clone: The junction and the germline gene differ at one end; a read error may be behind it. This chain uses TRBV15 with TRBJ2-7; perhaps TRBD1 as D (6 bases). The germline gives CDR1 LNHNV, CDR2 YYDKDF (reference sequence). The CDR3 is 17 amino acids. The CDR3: CATSREGQGTLWGEQYF. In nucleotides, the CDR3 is TGTGCCACCAGCCGAGAGGGCCAGGGGACGCTTTGGGGAGAGCAGTACTTC.

CDR3 coding DNA: TGTGCCAGCAACCCCGGCGGGCCCTATGGCTACACCTTC. This translates into CASNPGGPYGYTF. The genes are TRBV6-2 or TRBV6-3 and TRBJ1-2; D is unclear. There are 13 residues in the CDR3. Germline V gives CDR1 MNHEY, CDR2 SVGEGT. V shed 7 bases and J shed 4 bases, with 13 bases lying between them.

The DNA for the CDR3 is TGTGCCAGTTCAGATGAAGGGACAGGGAGTCTGACTGAAGCTTTCTTT. Its translation: CASSDEGTGSLTEAFF. The V and J genes are TRBV19 and TRBJ1-1; 9 bases align to TRBD1. CDR1 is LNHDA and CDR2 is SQIVND in the germline V gene (reference sequence). V shed 8 bases and J 5 bases; nucleotides not matched to a gene: 15. CDR3 length: 16 amino acids.

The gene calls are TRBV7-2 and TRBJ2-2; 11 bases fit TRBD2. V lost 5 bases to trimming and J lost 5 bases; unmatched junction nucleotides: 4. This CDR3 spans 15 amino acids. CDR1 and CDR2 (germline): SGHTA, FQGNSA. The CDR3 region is CASSHTSGSTGELFF. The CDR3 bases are TGTGCCAGCAGCCATACTAGCGGGAGTACCGGGGAGCTGTTTTTT.

The DNA for the CDR3 is TGTGCCAGCAGCCTTTTAGCGGGAGTGATCTACAATGAGCAGTTCTTC. Amino acids: CASSLLAGVIYNEQFF. This chain uses TRBV14 with TRBJ2-1; TRBD2 agrees at 9 bases. Trimming removed 4 bases from V and 3 bases from J; junction bases left unmatched: 7. The CDR3 runs to 16 residues. Per the germline V gene, CDR1 is SGHDN and CDR2 is FVKESK.

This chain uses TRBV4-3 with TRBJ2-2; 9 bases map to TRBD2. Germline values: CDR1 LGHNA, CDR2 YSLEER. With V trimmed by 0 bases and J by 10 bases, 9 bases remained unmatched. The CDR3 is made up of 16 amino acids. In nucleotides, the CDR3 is TGCGCCAGCAGCCAAGATCAGGGCCAGCGGGAGGCGGAGCTGTTTTTT. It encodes CASSQDQGQREAELFF.

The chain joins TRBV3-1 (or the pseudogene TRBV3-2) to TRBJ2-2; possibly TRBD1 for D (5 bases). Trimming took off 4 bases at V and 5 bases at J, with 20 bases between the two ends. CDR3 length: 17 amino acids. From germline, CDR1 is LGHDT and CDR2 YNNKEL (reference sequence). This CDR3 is CASSPGLGQVNTGELFF. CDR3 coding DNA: TGTGCCAGCAGCCCAGGGTTAGGCCAGGTAAATACCGGGGAGCTGTTTTTT.

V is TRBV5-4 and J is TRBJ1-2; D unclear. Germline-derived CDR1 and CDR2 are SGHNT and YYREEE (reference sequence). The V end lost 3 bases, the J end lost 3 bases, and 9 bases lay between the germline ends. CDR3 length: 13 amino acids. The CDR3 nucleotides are TGTGCCAGCAGCTCCGACAATTACTATGGCTACACCTTC. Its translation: CASSSDNYYGYTF.

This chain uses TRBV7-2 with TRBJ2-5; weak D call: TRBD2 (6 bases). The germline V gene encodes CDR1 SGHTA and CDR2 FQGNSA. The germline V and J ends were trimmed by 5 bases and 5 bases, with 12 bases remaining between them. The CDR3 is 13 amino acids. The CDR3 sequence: CASSPGEEETQYF. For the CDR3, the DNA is TGTGCCAGCAGCCCCGGGGAGGAGGAGACCCAGTACTTC.

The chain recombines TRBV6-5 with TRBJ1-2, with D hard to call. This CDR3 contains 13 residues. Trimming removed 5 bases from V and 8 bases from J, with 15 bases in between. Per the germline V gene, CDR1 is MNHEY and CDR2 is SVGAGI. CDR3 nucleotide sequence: TGTGCCAGCAGTCACGGGCCCGGGGAAGGCTACACCTTC. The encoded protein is CASSHGPGEGYTF.

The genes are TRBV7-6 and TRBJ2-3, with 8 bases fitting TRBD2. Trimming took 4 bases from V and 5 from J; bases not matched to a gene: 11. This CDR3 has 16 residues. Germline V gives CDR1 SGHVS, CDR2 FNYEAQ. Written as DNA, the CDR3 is TGTGCCAGCAGCTCCGGACTAGCTGAAGATTTAGATACGCAGTATTTT. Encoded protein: CASSSGLAEDLDTQYF. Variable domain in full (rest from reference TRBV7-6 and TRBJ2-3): GAGVSQSPRYKVTKRGQDVALRCDPISGHVSLYWYRQALGQGPEFLTYFNYEAQQDKSGLPNDRFSAERPEGSISTLTIQRTEQRDSAMYRCASSSGLAEDLDTQYFGPGTRLTVL.

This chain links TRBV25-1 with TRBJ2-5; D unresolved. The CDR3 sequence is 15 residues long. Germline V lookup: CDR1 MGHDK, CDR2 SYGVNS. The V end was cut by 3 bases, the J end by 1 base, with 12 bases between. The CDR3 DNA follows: TGTGCCAGCAGTGACCATCCCGACACCCAAGAGACCCAGTACTTC. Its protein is CASSDHPDTQETQYF.

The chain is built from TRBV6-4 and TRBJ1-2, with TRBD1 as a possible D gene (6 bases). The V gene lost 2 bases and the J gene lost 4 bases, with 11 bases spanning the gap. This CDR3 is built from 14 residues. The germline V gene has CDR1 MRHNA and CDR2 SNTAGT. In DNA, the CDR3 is TGTGCCAGCAGTGACAGGGGACAACCCTATGGCTACACCTTC. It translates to CASSDRGQPYGYTF.

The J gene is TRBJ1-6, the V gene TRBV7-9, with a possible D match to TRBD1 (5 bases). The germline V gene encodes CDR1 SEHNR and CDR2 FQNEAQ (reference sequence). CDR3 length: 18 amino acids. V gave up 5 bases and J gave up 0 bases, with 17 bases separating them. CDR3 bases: TGTGCCAGCAGCCCCGCCCTCGTAGGGGACTCCTATAATTCACCCCTCCACTTT. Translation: CASSPALVGDSYNSPLHF. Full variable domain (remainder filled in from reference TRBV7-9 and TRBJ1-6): DTGVSQNPRHKITKRGQNVTFRCDPISEHNRLYWYRQTLGQGPEFLTYFQNEAQLEKSRLLSDRFSAERPKGSFSTLEIQRTEQGDSAMYLCASSPALVGDSYNSPLHFGNGTRLTVT.

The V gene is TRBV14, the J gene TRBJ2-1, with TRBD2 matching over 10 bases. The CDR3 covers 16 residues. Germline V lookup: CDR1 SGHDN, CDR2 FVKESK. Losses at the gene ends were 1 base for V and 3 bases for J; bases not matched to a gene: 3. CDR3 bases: TGTGCCAGCAGCCAAGGAGCGGGAGGGGACTACAATGAGCAGTTCTTC. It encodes CASSQGAGGDYNEQFF.